One T cell receptor (beta chain) is described in this entry. This sample is part of a study of blood T cells in healthy people across ages. The authors ran a second PCR of roughly 6 to 12 cycles using a sample-barcoded 5' primer and a J-beta primer mix. One entry per CDR3 protein results from TCRdb running MiXCR on the 5' RACE reads. The table includes about 640,000 distinct CDR3 sequences, approximately 30% detected once. V dropped 4 bases and J dropped 10 bases, with 13 bases sitting between them. The CDR3 totals 12 residues. This chain uses TRBV12-3 or TRBV12-4 with TRBJ1-1; D unresolved. Source material: blood. This receptor was identified in a woman of 80 years or more in good health. The chain's CDR3 is CASSSEWRGAFF. Here the CDR3 DNA reads TGTGCCAGCAGTTCGGAATGGCGGGGAGCTTTCTTT.